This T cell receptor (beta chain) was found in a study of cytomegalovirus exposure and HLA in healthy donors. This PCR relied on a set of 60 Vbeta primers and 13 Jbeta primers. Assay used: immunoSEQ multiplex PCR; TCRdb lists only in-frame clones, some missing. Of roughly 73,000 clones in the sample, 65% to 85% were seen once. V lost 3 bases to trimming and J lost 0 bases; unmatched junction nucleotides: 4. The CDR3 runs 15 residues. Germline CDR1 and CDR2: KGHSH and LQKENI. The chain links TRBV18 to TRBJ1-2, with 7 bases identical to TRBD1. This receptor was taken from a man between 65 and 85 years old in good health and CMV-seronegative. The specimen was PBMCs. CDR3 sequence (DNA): TGTGCCAGCTCACCGAGACAGGGATCTAACTATGGCTACACCTTC. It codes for CASSPRQGSNYGYTF.